This T cell receptor beta chain was obtained from a study of blood T cell repertoires in COVID-19. Turning to the study itself: Samples representing acute and convalescent COVID-19 were sourced from the United States, Italy and Spain.

Which cohort a participant joined came from the clinical history participants gave. Contact with a PCR-confirmed or clinician-diagnosed COVID-19 case occurred within 2 weeks of entry. CDR1 and CDR2 (germline): LNHDA, SQIVND (reference sequence). The length of the CDR3 is 15 residues. V was clipped by 5 bases and J by 0 bases, with 11 bases between them. Clones were read by immunoSEQ multiplex PCR, and TCRdb kept only the in-frame ones, dropping some. The sample records about 260,000 clones, about nine tenths being singletons. This TCR came from a man between 50 and 59 years old who had been exposed to COVID-19. Sequencing was carried out using PBMCs or T cells enriched from blood (not recorded which). The genes are TRBV19 and TRBJ2-4, with unresolved D. The CDR3: CASSQQTLAKNIQYF. In nucleotides, the CDR3 is TGTGCCAGTAGTCAACAGACACTAGCCAAAAACATTCAGTACTTC.